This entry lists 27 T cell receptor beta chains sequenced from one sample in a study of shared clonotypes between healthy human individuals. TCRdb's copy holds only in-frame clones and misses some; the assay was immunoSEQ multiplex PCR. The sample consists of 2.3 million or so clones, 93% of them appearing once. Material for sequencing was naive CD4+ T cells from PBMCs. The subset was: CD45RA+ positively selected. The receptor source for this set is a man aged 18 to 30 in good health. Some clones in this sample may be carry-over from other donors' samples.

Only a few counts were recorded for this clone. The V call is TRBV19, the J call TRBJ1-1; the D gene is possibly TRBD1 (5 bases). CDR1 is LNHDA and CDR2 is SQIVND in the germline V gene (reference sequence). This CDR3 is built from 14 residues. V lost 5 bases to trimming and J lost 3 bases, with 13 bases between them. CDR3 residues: CASSWLAGYTEAFF. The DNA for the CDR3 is TGTGCCAGTAGTTGGTTGGCAGGGTACACTGAAGCTTTCTTT.

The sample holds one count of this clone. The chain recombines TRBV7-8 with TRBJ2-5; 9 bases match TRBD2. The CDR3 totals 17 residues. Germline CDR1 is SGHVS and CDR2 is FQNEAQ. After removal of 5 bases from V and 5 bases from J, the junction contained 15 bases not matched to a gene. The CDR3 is CASSQEEGSGSYETQYF. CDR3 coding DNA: TGTGCCAGCAGCCAGGAGGAGGGTAGCGGGAGCTATGAGACCCAGTACTTC.

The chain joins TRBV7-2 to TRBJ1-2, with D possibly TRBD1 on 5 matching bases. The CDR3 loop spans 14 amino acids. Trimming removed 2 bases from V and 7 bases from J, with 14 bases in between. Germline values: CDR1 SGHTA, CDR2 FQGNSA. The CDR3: CASSLQAGTGGYTF. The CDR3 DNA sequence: TGTGCCAGCAGCTTACAGGCAGGGACCGGTGGCTACACCTTC.

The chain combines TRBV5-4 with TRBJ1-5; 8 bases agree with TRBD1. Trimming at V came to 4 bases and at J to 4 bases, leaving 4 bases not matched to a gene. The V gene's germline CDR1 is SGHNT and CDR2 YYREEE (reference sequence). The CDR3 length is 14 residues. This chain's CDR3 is CASSQDRANQPQHF. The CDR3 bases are TGTGCCAGCAGCCAGGACAGGGCTAATCAGCCCCAGCATTTT.

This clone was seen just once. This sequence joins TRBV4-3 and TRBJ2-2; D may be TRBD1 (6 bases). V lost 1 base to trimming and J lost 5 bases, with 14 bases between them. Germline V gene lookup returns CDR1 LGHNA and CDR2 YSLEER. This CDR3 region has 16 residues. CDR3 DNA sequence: TGCGCCAGCAGCCAAGTATGGGGGCCCCAAACCGGGGAGCTGTTTTTT. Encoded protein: CASSQVWGPQTGELFF.

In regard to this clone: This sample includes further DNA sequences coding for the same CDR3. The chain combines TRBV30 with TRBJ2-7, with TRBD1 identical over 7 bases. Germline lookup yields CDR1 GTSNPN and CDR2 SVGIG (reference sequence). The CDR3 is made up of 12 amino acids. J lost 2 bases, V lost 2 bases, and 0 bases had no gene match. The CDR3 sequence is CAWSTGAYEQYF. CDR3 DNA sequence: TGTGCCTGGAGTACAGGGGCCTACGAGCAGTACTTC.

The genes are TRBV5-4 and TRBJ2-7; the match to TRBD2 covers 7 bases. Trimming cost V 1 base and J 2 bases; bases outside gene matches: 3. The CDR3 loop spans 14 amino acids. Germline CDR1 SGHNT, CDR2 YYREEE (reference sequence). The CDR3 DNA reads TGTGCCAGCAGCTTGCGCGGGAGTCCCTACGAGCAGTACTTC. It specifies CASSLRGSPYEQYF.

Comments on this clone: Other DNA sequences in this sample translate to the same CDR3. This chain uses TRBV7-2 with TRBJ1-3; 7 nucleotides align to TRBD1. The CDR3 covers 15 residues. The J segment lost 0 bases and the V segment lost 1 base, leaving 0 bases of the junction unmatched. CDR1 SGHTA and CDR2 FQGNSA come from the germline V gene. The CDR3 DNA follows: TGTGCCAGCAGCTTAGGGGACAGCTCTGGAAACACCATATATTTT. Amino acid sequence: CASSLGDSSGNTIYF. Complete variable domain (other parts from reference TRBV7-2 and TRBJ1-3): GAGVSQSPSNKVTEKGKDVELRCDPISGHTALYWYRQSLGQGLEFLIYFQGNSAPDKSGLPSDRFSAERTGGSVSTLTIQRTQQEDSAVYLCASSLGDSSGNTIYFGEGSWLTVV.

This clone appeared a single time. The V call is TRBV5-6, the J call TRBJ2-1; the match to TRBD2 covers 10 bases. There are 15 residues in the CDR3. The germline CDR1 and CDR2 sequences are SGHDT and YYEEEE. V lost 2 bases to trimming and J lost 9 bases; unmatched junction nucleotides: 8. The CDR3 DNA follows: TGTGCCAGCAGCTTACAGCGGGAGGGCCGCAGTGAGCAGTTCTTC. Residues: CASSLQREGRSEQFF.

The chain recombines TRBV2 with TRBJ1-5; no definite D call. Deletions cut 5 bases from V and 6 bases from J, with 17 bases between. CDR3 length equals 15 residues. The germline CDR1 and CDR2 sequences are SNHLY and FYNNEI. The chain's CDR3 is CASSSGKGAGQPQHF. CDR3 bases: TGTGCCAGCAGTAGTGGAAAGGGAGCTGGTCAGCCCCAGCATTTT.

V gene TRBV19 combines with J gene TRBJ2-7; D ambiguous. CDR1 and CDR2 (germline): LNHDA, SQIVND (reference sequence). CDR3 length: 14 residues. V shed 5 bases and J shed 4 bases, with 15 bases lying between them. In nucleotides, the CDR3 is TGTGCCAGTAGTGAACTGAGCAACCCTTACGAGCAGTACTTC. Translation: CASSELSNPYEQYF.

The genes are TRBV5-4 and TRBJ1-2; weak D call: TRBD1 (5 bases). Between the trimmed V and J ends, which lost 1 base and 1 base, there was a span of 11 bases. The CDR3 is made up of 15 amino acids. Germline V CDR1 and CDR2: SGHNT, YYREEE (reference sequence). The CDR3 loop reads CASSLFGGGNYGYTF. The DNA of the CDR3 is TGTGCCAGCAGCTTGTTTGGGGGAGGTAACTATGGCTACACCTTC. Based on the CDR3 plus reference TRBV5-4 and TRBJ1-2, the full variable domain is ETGVTQSPTHLIKTRGQQVTLRCSSQSGHNTVSWYQQALGQGPQFIFQYYREEENGRGNFPPRFSGLQFPNYSSELNVNALELDDSALYLCASSLFGGGNYGYTFGSGTRLTVV.

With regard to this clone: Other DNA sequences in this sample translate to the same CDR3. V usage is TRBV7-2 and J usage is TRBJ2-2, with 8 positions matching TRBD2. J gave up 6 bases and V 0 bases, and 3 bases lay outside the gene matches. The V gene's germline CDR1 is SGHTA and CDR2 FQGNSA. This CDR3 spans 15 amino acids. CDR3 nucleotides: TGTGCCAGCAGCTTAGCTCTAGCGGGCGCCGGGGAGCTGTTTTTT. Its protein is CASSLALAGAGELFF. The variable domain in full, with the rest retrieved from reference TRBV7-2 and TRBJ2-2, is GAGVSQSPSNKVTEKGKDVELRCDPISGHTALYWYRQSLGQGLEFLIYFQGNSAPDKSGLPSDRFSAERTGGSVSTLTIQRTQQEDSAVYLCASSLALAGAGELFFGEGSRLTVL.

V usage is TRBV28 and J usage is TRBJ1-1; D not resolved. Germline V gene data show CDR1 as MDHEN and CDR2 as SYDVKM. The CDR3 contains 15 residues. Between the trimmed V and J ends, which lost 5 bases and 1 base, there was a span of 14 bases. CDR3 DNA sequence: TGTGCCAGCAGTCCCATTGGTTACAGGAACACTGAAGCTTTCTTT. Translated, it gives CASSPIGYRNTEAFF.

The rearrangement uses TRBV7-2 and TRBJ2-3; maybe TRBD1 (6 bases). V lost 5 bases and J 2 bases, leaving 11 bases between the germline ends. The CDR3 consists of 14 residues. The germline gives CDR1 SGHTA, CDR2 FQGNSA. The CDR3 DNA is TGTGCCAGCAGCCCTGGACAGTTCACAGATACGCAGTATTTT. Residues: CASSPGQFTDTQYF.

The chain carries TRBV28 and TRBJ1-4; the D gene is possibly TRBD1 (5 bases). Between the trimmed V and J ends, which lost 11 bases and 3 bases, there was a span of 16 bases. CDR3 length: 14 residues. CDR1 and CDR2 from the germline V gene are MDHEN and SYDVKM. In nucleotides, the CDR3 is TGTGCCGGCGGGTCGGGGGTGGCTAATGAAAAACTGTTTTTT. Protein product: CAGGSGVANEKLFF.

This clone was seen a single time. CDR3 sequence reads: CASSFGTSRSIDEQYF. CDR3 sequence (DNA): TGTGCCAGCAGCTTTGGGACTAGTCGATCTATCGACGAGCAGTACTTC. This chain connects TRBV11-2 to TRBJ2-7; 8 bases align to TRBD2. The V gene end was trimmed by 3 bases and the J gene end by 5 bases; junction bases not matched to a gene: 12. The CDR3 has 16 amino acids. Germline V gives CDR1 SGHAT, CDR2 FQNNGV.

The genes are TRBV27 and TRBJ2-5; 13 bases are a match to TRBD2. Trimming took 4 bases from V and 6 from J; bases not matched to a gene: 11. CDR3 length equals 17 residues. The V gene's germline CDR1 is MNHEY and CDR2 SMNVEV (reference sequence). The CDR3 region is CASSYATSGRNLKTQYF. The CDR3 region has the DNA TGTGCCAGCAGTTACGCGACTAGCGGGAGGAACCTGAAGACCCAGTACTTC.

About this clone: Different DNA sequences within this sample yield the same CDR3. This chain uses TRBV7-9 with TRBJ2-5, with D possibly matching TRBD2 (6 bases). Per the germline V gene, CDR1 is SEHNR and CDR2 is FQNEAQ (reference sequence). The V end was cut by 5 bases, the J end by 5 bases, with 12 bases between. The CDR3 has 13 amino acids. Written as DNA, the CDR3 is TGTGCCAGCAGCCCCCGGGGGAAGGAGACCCAGTACTTC. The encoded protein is CASSPRGKETQYF.

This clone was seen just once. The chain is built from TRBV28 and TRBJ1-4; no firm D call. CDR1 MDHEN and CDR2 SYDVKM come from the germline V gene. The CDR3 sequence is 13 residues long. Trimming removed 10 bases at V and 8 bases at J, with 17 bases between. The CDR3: CAIFSAMEEKLFF. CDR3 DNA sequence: TGTGCCATCTTCTCGGCTATGGAGGAAAAACTGTTTTTT.

CDR3 residues: CASSAHGTSINNEQFF. CDR3 bases: TGTGCCAGCAGCGCCCACGGGACTAGCATAAACAATGAGCAGTTCTTC. The chain couples TRBV9 to TRBJ2-1; 9 nucleotides match TRBD2. Germline-derived CDR1 and CDR2 are SGDLS and YYNGEE. V shed 3 bases, J shed 5 bases, and the junction held 9 bases outside the gene matches. The CDR3 runs 16 residues.

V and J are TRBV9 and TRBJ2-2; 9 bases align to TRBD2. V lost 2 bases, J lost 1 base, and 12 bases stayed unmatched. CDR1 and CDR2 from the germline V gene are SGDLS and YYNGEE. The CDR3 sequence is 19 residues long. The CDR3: CASSVHAPAGGLNTGELFF. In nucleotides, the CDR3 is TGTGCCAGCAGCGTTCATGCCCCTGCGGGAGGGTTGAACACCGGGGAGCTGTTTTTT.

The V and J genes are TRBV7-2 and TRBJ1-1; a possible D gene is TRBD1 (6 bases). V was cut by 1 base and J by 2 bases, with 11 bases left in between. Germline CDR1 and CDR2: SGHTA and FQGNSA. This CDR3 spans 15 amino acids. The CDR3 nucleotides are TGTGCCAGCAGCTTAGTGGGACATTTTAACACTGAAGCTTTCTTT. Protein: CASSLVGHFNTEAFF.

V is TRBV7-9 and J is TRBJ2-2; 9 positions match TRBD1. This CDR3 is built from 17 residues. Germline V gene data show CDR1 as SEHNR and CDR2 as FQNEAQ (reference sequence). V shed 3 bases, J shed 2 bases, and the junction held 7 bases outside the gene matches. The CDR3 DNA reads TGTGCCAGCAGCTTTATTCTGGGACAGGGAAACACCGGGGAGCTGTTTTTT. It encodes CASSFILGQGNTGELFF.

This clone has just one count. The CDR3 DNA reads TGCGCCAGCAGCTTGCCCGGGACAGGCTATGGCTACACCTTC. Translated, it gives CASSLPGTGYGYTF. V and J are TRBV5-1 and TRBJ1-2; 8 bases fit TRBD1. Trimming took 1 base from V and 4 from J; bases not matched to a gene: 3. Per germline, CDR1 SGHRS and CDR2 YFSETQ. The CDR3 loop spans 14 amino acids.

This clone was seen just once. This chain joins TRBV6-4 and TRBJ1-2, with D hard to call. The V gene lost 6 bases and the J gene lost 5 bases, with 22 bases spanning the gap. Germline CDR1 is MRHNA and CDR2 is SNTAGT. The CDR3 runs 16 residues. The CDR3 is CASSVTPGPPGYGYTF. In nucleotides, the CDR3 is TGTGCCAGCAGCGTTACTCCGGGCCCGCCGGGTTATGGCTACACCTTC.

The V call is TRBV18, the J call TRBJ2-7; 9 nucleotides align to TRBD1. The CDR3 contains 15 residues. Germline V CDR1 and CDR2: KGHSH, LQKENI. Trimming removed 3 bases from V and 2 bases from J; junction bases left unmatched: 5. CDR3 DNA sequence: TGTGCCAGCTCACCTCAGAACAGGGGGCCCTACGAGCAGTACTTC. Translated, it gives CASSPQNRGPYEQYF. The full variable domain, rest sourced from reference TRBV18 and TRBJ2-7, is NAGVMQNPRHLVRRRGQEARLRCSPMKGHSHVYWYRQLPEEGLKFMVYLQKENIIDESGMPKERFSAEFPKEGPSILRIQQVVRGDSAAYFCASSPQNRGPYEQYFGPGTRLTVT.